Following are 5 T cell receptor beta chains from one sample sequenced in a study of blood T cell repertoires in COVID-19. Repertoires were generated with immunoSEQ multiplex PCR, while TCRdb's copy carries only in-frame clones and drops some. Of about 340,000 clones listed, 75% to 90% are singletons. Source material: peripheral blood. The receptors originated from a woman aged 55-69 years with COVID-19, enrolled during active disease.

This clone was counted once. The rearrangement joins TRBV11-3 to TRBJ2-7; no definite D call. The germline V gene encodes CDR1 SGHNT and CDR2 YENEEA. V was clipped by 5 bases and J by 5 bases, with 13 bases between them. The CDR3 spans 13 residues. The CDR3 protein is CASSPFGRHEQYF. The CDR3 coding sequence is TGTGCCAGCAGCCCCTTTGGGCGACACGAGCAGTACTTC. Using reference TRBV11-3 and TRBJ2-7 for the parts outside the CDR3, the full variable domain is EAGVVQSPRYKIIEKKQPVAFWCNPISGHNTLYWYLQNLGQGPELLIRYENEEAVDDSQLPKDRFSAERLKGVDSTLKIQPAELGDSAVYLCASSPFGRHEQYFGPGTRLTVT.

The rearrangement links TRBV2 to TRBJ1-2; 9 nucleotides match TRBD1. The length of the CDR3 is 15 residues. Unmatched junction bases numbered 1, after V lost 0 bases and J lost 2 bases. Germline V gives CDR1 SNHLY, CDR2 FYNNEI. CDR3 loop: CASSEAQGANYGYTF. In nucleotides, the CDR3 is TGTGCCAGCAGTGAAGCACAGGGGGCAAACTATGGCTACACCTTC.

The chain couples TRBV5-6 to TRBJ1-2, with 8 positions matching TRBD1. V was pared by 3 bases and J by 4 bases, with 5 bases of the junction left unmatched. The germline gives CDR1 SGHDT, CDR2 YYEEEE. The CDR3 sequence is 14 residues long. The CDR3 DNA reads TGTGCCAGCAGCTCGGGACAGGCCACCTATGGCTACACCTTC. Protein sequence: CASSSGQATYGYTF. The whole variable domain, filled in from reference TRBV5-6 and TRBJ1-2, reads DAGVTQSPTHLIKTRGQQVTLRCSPKSGHDTVSWYQQALGQGPQFIFQYYEEEERQRGNFPDRFSGHQFPNYSSELNVNALLLGDSALYLCASSSGQATYGYTFGSGTRLTVV.

The chain carries TRBV6-5 and TRBJ1-3, with D uncertain. The germline gives CDR1 MNHEY, CDR2 SVGAGI. This CDR3 comprises 15 residues. The V gene lost 4 bases and the J gene lost 3 bases, with 13 bases spanning the gap. The CDR3 spells CASSSAPPSGNTIYF. For the CDR3, the DNA is TGTGCCAGCAGTTCCGCCCCCCCTAGTGGAAACACCATATATTTT.

The chain carries TRBV9 and TRBJ2-4; 10 bases fit TRBD2. Germline V lookup: CDR1 SGDLS, CDR2 YYNGEE. The CDR3 sequence is 19 residues long. Losses at the gene ends were 7 bases for V and 1 base for J; bases not matched to a gene: 17. The CDR3 is CASLHPSGGPAWAKNIQYF. The CDR3, as DNA: TGTGCCAGCCTCCATCCTAGCGGGGGACCAGCCTGGGCCAAAAACATTCAGTACTTC.